The sequence of this T cell receptor (beta chain) was determined in a study of radiation and T cells in renal cell carcinoma. Regarding the study as a whole: Top tumor clonotypes rose in blood 2 weeks post-radiation, then contracted. Dominant CDR3 motifs were more common in irradiated tumors than controls.

The treatment: 15 Gy SBRT to primary tumor, nephrectomy 4 weeks later. Profiling relied on immunoSEQ multiplex PCR, and the TCRdb table lists in-frame clones only, not all of them. Of about 18,000 clones in the sample, around 55% were seen once. CDR1 KGHSY and CDR2 FQNENV come from the germline V gene. The V and J ends lost 0 bases and 5 bases, in that order; junction bases with no gene match: 12. The CDR3 sequence is 19 residues long. A remark on this clone: The antigen is unknown.

This sequence originates from a man in his fifties or sixties with renal cell carcinoma. The chain recombines TRBV16 with TRBJ2-5, with 13 bases aligning to TRBD2. The source material was tumor tissue, sampled from a patient whose treatment included radiotherapy and nephrectomy. The CDR3: CASSQSVGLAGVRSETQYF. Here the CDR3 DNA reads TGTGCCAGCAGCCAATCAGTTGGACTAGCGGGAGTCCGCTCCGAGACCCAGTACTTC.